Reported below is one TCR beta chain. These data are taken from a study of T cell repertoires in ileal Crohn's disease. The CDR3 is 15 residues long. J lost 2 bases, V lost 5 bases, and 9 bases had no gene match. Germline V CDR1 and CDR2: SGHTA, FQGTGA. Repertoires were generated with immunoSEQ multiplex PCR, while TCRdb's copy carries only in-frame clones and drops some. This table has more than 9,500 clones, approximately 85% appearing once. Time point of the sample: neoterminal ileum biopsy at postoperative endoscopy, about 6 months after surgery. The sequencing sample was made of ileal tissue. The V gene is TRBV7-3, the J gene TRBJ2-7, with 7 bases identical to TRBD1. The clonotype comes from an adult with Crohn's disease. The CDR3 here is CASSVQGFGPYEQYF. The DNA of the CDR3 is TGTGCCAGCAGCGTACAGGGGTTTGGTCCCTACGAGCAGTACTTC. The full variable domain, with the rest looked up from reference TRBV7-3 and TRBJ2-7, is GAGVSQTPSNKVTEKGKYVELRCDPISGHTALYWYRQSLGQGPEFLIYFQGTGAADDSGLPNDRFFAVRPEGSVSTLKIQRTERGDSAVYLCASSVQGFGPYEQYFGPGTRLTVT.